The 17 T cell receptor beta chains given below trace back to one sample, sequenced in a study of regulatory T cells in long-lasting Graves disease. Indicated time point: newly diagnosed GD, antithyroid drugs for less than 3 months. Extracted PBMC RNA gave rise to the TCR library. The authors built TCR beta libraries using iRepertoire HTBI primers and Arm-PCR of CDR3 regions. Via MiXCR, TCRdb re-called the multiplex PCR reads, giving one row per CDR3 protein. Of a few hundred thousand distinct CDR3 sequences in the sample, roughly 15% are singletons; the top ten hold over 7%. This sample also belongs to another study, concerning T cells in Graves' hyperthyroidism and ophthalmopathy.

The input for sequencing was peripheral blood mononuclear cells (PBMCs), taken at new diagnosis, from a patient treated with antithyroid drugs. The origin of the receptors is a woman in her 40s with Graves disease.

At least ten counts were recorded for this clonotype. The V gene is TRBV2, the J gene TRBJ2-3, with 8 bases identical to TRBD2. Germline assignment: CDR1 SNHLY and CDR2 FYNNEI. The V gene end was trimmed by 7 bases and the J gene end by 2 bases; junction bases not matched to a gene: 8. The CDR3 consists of 15 residues. In DNA form, the CDR3 reads TGTGCCAGCAAGGAACGACTAGCGAACACAGATACGCAGTATTTT. Its translation: CASKERLANTDTQYF.

This clonotype showed up just a few times. This may be a read error, as it is one base from a much larger clone. The V call is TRBV7-8, the J call TRBJ2-1; a weak D match, TRBD2 (6 bases). CDR1 SGHVS and CDR2 FQNEAQ come from the germline V gene. Between the trimmed V and J ends, which lost 5 bases and 1 base, there was a span of 15 bases. The CDR3 runs 16 residues. DNA for the CDR3: TGTGCCAGCAGCATCTTTCTCAGCGGGTCCTACAATGAGCAGTTCTTC. This sequence encodes CASSIFLSGSYNEQFF.

This chain links TRBV12-5 with TRBJ2-1; no reliable D call. Trimming shortened V by 0 bases and J by 0 bases, and 12 bases separated the two germline ends. This CDR3 spans 17 amino acids. The germline CDR1 and CDR2 sequences are LGHNT and FRNRAP. CDR3 DNA sequence: TGTGCTAGTGGTTTGGTACTCTCAGCGAACTCCTACAATGAGCAGTTCTTC. Its protein is CASGLVLSANSYNEQFF.

This clonotype was observed at least ten times. This sequence joins TRBV2 and TRBJ1-6; the D is unclear. CDR3 size: 15 residues. V was trimmed by 2 bases and J by 8 bases, leaving 13 bases between them. The V gene's germline CDR1 is SNHLY and CDR2 FYNNEI. CDR3 DNA sequence: TGTGCCAGCAGTGAAATTAAGGCGGATCATTCACCCCTCCACTTT. Translation: CASSEIKADHSPLHF. The full variable domain, its missing parts supplied by reference TRBV2 and TRBJ1-6, is EPEVTQTPSHQVTQMGQEVILRCVPISNHLYFYWYRQILGQKVEFLVSFYNNEISEKSEIFDDQFSVERPDGSNFTLKIRSTKLEDSAMYFCASSEIKADHSPLHFGNGTRLTVT.

This clonotype has only a few counts. A read error may explain this, as a much larger clone is one base away. The V call is TRBV11-3, the J call TRBJ2-7; 7 nucleotides match TRBD1. Trimming at V came to 4 bases and at J to 2 bases, leaving 8 bases not matched to a gene. CDR1 is SGHNT, CDR2 YENEEA, per germline. CDR3 size: 15 residues. The CDR3 coding sequence is TGTGCCAGCAGCTACTATCGGGACAGTCCCTACGAGCAGTACTTC. It specifies CASSYYRDSPYEQYF.

The V and J genes are TRBV7-9 and TRBJ2-5; 15 bases align to TRBD2. CDR3 length: 18 residues. V was clipped by 4 bases and J by 5 bases; unmatched bases: 11. Germline-derived CDR1 and CDR2 are SEHNR and FQNEAQ (reference sequence). The CDR3 is CASSWEEGLAGGGETQYF. In nucleotides, the CDR3 is TGTGCCAGCAGCTGGGAGGAGGGACTAGCGGGAGGCGGGGAGACCCAGTACTTC.

This clonotype appeared many times. The chain carries TRBV18 and TRBJ2-7; D possibly matches TRBD1 or TRBD2 (5 bases each). The CDR3 consists of 14 residues. V shed 3 bases and J shed 0 bases, with 9 bases lying between them. Per germline, CDR1 KGHSH and CDR2 LQKENI. The CDR3 protein is CASSPPGGSYEQYF. The CDR3 DNA sequence: TGTGCCAGCTCACCCCCTGGGGGCTCCTACGAGCAGTACTTC. The whole variable domain, filled in from reference TRBV18 and TRBJ2-7, reads NAGVMQNPRHLVRRRGQEARLRCSPMKGHSHVYWYRQLPEEGLKFMVYLQKENIIDESGMPKERFSAEFPKEGPSILRIQQVVRGDSAAYFCASSPPGGSYEQYFGPGTRLTVT.

This clonotype was found a few times. The rearrangement links TRBV5-5 to TRBJ1-2; the D is unclear. The V gene's germline CDR1 is SGHKS and CDR2 YYEKEE (reference sequence). The CDR3 runs to 12 residues. Trimming cost V 4 bases and J 7 bases, with 11 bases left between them. The CDR3 sequence is CASSLEIGGYTF. The CDR3 DNA reads TGTGCCAGCAGCCTGGAAATAGGTGGCTACACCTTC. Drawing the rest from reference TRBV5-5 and TRBJ1-2, the complete variable domain is DAGVTQSPTHLIKTRGQQVTLRCSPISGHKSVSWYQQVLGQGPQFIFQYYEKEERGRGNFPDRFSARQFPNYSSELNVNALLLGDSALYLCASSLEIGGYTFGSGTRLTVV.

This clonotype was observed many times. This chain connects TRBV3-1 to TRBJ2-7, with D tentatively TRBD1 (5 bases). Looked up from germline, CDR1 is LGHDT and CDR2 is YNNKEL (reference sequence). The CDR3 length is 13 residues. Between the trimmed V and J ends, which lost 4 bases and 6 bases, there was a span of 13 bases. CDR3 loop: CASSRYRKPEQYF. For the CDR3, the DNA is TGTGCCAGCAGCCGATACAGGAAACCCGAGCAGTACTTC.

This clonotype appeared a few times. CDR3 sequence (DNA): TGTGCCAGCAGCGCCACCGACTCTGCAGCCGAAAAACTGTTTTTT. Translating it yields CASSATDSAAEKLFF. The rearrangement joins TRBV9 to TRBJ1-4; no clear D gene. The CDR3 is 15 amino acids. Germline values: CDR1 SGDLS, CDR2 YYNGEE. V was clipped by 3 bases and J by 8 bases, with 17 bases between them.

This clonotype was detected ten times or more. This sequence joins TRBV12-3 or TRBV12-4 and TRBJ1-2; 8 bases match TRBD1. This CDR3 spans 16 amino acids. V lost 6 bases, J lost 4 bases, and 13 bases stayed unmatched. The CDR3 DNA is TGTGCCAGCAGGACAGGGGCGATAACAGAAGGCTATGGCTACACCTTC. It translates to CASRTGAITEGYGYTF.

This clonotype was seen repeatedly, ten times or more. The chain employs TRBV27 and TRBJ2-2; no clear D. CDR3 size: 14 residues. CDR1 is MNHEY, CDR2 SMNVEV, per germline (reference sequence). Trimming took 2 bases from V and 3 from J, leaving 7 bases between them. The CDR3 loop is CASSLGVDTGELFF. CDR3 nucleotides: TGTGCCAGCAGTTTAGGGGTGGACACCGGGGAGCTGTTTTTT.

This clonotype has ten or more counts. The V and J genes are TRBV11-1 and TRBJ2-1; 7 bases are a match to TRBD2. The CDR3 spans 17 residues. The V gene's germline CDR1 is SGHAT and CDR2 FQDESV (reference sequence). V dropped 1 base and J dropped 0; count of bases not matched to a gene: 6. The CDR3 sequence is CASSLEVAGSSYNEQFF. DNA for the CDR3: TGTGCCAGCAGCTTAGAGGTAGCGGGTAGCTCCTACAATGAGCAGTTCTTC.

The table lists this clonotype with a few counts. The J gene is TRBJ1-6, the V gene TRBV3-1; the match to TRBD1 covers 7 bases. CDR1 is LGHDT and CDR2 is YNNKEL in the germline V gene (reference sequence). The CDR3 spans 15 residues. J lost 5 bases, V lost 6 bases, and 7 bases had no gene match. CDR3 DNA sequence: TGTGCCAGCAGTTCTCACGGGACAGATAATTCACCCCTCCACTTT. This gives the protein CASSSHGTDNSPLHF.

Of note for this clonotype: This may be a read error, as it is one base from a much larger clone. The gene calls are TRBV24-1 and TRBJ2-2; no definite D call. V was clipped by 5 bases and J by 9 bases, with 6 bases between them. CDR1 is KGHDR, CDR2 SFDVKD, per germline. CDR3 length equals 11 residues. The CDR3 DNA is TGTGCCACCAGTGTTGCCAGGGAGCTGTTTTTT. This translates into CATSVARELFF.

This clonotype was observed at least ten times. DNA of the CDR3: TGTGCCAGCAGGTCAGACCCGAAAGGGCAGCCCCAGCATTTT. Encoded protein: CASRSDPKGQPQHF. The rearrangement joins TRBV6-1 to TRBJ1-5; D is ambiguous. The CDR3 is 14 amino acids. The germline V gene has CDR1 MNHNS and CDR2 SASEGT. V shed 6 bases and J shed 7 bases, with 16 bases lying between them.

This clonotype was seen at least ten times. This rearrangement joins TRBV27 to TRBJ2-3; possibly TRBD1 for D (6 bases). This CDR3 comprises 16 residues. Per germline, CDR1 MNHEY and CDR2 SMNVEV (reference sequence). The V gene lost 3 bases and the J gene lost 0 bases, with 13 bases spanning the gap. The CDR3 bases are TGTGCCAGCAGTTTCAGATCCAGGGGAAGCACAGATACGCAGTATTTT. Encoded protein: CASSFRSRGSTDTQYF.